This T cell receptor beta chain comes out of a study of blood T cells in healthy people across ages. Study findings and constraints: Naive CD4+ cells and diversity were both higher in long-lived donors than in aged donors.

Concerning this clonotype itself: The target antigen is unknown.

For the second PCR, which ran for roughly 6 to 12 cycles, a sample-barcoded 5' primer and a J-beta primer mix were used. TCRdb reprocessed the 5' RACE reads via MiXCR and lists one record per CDR3 protein. Counted here are fewer than 800,000 distinct CDR3 sequences, approximately 29% occurring once; the ten biggest clones make up 15%. The sample was blood. This receptor was identified in a woman aged 80 or older in good health.

CDR3 sequence reads: CASSQGTTVPYEQYF. The CDR3 region has the DNA TGTGCCAGCAGTCAAGGGACTACCGTACCCTACGAGCAGTACTTC. V is TRBV12-3 or TRBV12-4 and J is TRBJ2-7, with 7 bases lining up with TRBD2. CDR3 length: 15 amino acids. The ends lost 5 bases at V and 2 bases at J; junction bases unmatched: 9.